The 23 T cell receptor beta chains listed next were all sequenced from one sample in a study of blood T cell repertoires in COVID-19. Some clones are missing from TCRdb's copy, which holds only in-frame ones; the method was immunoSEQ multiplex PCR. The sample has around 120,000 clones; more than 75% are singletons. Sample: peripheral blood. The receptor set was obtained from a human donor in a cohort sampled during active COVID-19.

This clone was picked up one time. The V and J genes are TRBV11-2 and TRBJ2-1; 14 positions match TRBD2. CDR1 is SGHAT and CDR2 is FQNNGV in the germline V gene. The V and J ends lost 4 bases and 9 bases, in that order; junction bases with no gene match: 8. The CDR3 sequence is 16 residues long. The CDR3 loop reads CASSSGTSGRWGEQFF. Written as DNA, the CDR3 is TGTGCCAGCAGCTCCGGGACTAGCGGGAGATGGGGTGAGCAGTTCTTC.

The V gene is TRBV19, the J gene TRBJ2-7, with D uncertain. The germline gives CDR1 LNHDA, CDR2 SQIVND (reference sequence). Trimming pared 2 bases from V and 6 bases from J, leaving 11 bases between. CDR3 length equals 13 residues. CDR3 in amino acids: CASSISSLGEQYF. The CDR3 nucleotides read TGTGCCAGTAGTATATCCTCGCTCGGCGAGCAGTACTTC.

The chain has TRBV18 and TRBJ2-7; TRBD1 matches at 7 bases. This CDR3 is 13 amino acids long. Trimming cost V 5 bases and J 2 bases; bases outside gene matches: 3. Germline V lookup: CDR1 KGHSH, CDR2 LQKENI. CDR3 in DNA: TGTGCCAGCTCAGGGGACAGCGCCTACGAGCAGTACTTC. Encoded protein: CASSGDSAYEQYF. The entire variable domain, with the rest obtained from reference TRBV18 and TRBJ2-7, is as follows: NAGVMQNPRHLVRRRGQEARLRCSPMKGHSHVYWYRQLPEEGLKFMVYLQKENIIDESGMPKERFSAEFPKEGPSILRIQQVVRGDSAAYFCASSGDSAYEQYFGPGTRLTVT.

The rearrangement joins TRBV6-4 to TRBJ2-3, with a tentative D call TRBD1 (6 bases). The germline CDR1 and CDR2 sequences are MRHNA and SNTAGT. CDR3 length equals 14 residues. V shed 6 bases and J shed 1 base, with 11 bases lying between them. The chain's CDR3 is CASRCWGRTDTQYF. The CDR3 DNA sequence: TGTGCCAGCAGGTGCTGGGGGCGCACAGATACGCAGTATTTT.

The CDR3, as DNA: TGCGCCAGCAGCCTGCCCGGGACATACAACACTGAAGCTTTCTTT. It yields the protein CASSLPGTYNTEAFF. V and J are TRBV5-1 and TRBJ1-1; tentative D call: TRBD1 (6 bases). Germline V lookup: CDR1 SGHRS, CDR2 YFSETQ. Trimming took 4 bases from V and 2 from J, leaving 15 bases between them. The CDR3 runs to 15 residues.

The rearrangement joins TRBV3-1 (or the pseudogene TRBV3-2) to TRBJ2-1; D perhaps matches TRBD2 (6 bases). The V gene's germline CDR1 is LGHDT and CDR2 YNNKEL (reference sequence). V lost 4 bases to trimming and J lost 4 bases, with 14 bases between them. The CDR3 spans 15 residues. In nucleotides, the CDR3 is TGTGCCAGCAGCCCAACGGGCGGGACGTACAATGAGCAGTTCTTC. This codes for CASSPTGGTYNEQFF.

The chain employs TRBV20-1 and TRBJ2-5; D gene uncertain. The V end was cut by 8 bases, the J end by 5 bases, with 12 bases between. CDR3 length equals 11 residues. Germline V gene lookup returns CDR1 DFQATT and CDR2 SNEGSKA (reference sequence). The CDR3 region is CSSQYGETQYF. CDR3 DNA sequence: TGCAGTTCGCAGTACGGGGAGACCCAGTACTTC.

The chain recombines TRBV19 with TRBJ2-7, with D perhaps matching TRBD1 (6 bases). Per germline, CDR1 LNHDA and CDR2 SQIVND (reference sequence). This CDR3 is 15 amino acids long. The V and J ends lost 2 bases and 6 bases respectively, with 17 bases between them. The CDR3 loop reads CASSILQGQNSEQYF. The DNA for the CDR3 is TGTGCCAGTAGTATACTACAGGGACAAAACTCCGAGCAGTACTTC.

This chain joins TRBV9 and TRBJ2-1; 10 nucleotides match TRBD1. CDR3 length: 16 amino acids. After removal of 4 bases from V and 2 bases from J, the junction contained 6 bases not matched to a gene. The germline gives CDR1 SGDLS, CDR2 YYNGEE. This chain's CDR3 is CASSPVGQGAYNEQFF. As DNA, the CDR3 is TGTGCCAGCAGCCCCGTCGGACAGGGGGCCTACAATGAGCAGTTCTTC.

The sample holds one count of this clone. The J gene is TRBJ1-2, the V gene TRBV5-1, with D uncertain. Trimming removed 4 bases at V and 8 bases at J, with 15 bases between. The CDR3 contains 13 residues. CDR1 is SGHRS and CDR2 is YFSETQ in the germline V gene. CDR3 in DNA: TGCGCCAGCAGCGCTGGCGGTGTTTGGGGCTACACCTTC. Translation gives CASSAGGVWGYTF.

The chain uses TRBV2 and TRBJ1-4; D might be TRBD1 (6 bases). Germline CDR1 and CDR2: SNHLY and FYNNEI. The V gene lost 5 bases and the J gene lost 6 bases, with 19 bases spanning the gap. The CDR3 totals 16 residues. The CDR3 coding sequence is TGTGCCAGCAGTTATCCTACAGGGAGGGGGGATGAAAAACTGTTTTTT. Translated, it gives CASSYPTGRGDEKLFF. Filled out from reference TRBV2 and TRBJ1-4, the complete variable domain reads EPEVTQTPSHQVTQMGQEVILRCVPISNHLYFYWYRQILGQKVEFLVSFYNNEISEKSEIFDDQFSVERPDGSNFTLKIRSTKLEDSAMYFCASSYPTGRGDEKLFFGSGTQLSVL.

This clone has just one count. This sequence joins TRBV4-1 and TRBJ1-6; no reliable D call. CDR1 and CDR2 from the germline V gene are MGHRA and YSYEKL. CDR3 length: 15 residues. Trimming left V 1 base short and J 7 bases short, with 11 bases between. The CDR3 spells CASSQGRVGNSPLHF. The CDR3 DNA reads TGCGCCAGCAGCCAAGGGAGGGTTGGGAATTCACCCCTCCACTTT.

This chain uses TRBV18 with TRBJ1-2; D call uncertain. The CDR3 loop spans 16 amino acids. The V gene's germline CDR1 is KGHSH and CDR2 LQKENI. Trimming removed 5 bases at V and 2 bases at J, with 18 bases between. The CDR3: CASSAPKSLPNYGYTF. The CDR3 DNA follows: TGTGCCAGCTCAGCCCCAAAAAGCCTGCCCAACTATGGCTACACCTTC.

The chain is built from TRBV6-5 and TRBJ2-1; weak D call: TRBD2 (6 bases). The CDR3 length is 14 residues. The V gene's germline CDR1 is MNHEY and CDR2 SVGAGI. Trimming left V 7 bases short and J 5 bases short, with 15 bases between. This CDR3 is CASTPSEGHNEQFF. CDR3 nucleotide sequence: TGTGCCAGCACTCCTAGCGAAGGACACAATGAGCAGTTCTTC.

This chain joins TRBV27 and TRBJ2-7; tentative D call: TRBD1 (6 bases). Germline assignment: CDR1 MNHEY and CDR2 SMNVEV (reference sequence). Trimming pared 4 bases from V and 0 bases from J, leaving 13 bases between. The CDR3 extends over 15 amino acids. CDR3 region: CASSSTGTYSYEQYF. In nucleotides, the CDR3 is TGTGCCAGCAGTTCCACCGGGACATACTCCTACGAGCAGTACTTC.

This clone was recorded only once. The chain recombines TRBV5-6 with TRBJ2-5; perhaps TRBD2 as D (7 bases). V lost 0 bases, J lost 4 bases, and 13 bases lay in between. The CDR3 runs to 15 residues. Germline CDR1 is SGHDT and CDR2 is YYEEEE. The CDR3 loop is CASSLEGGGGETQYF. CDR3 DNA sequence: TGTGCCAGCAGCTTGGAAGGGGGAGGGGGAGAGACCCAGTACTTC.

In nucleotides, the CDR3 is TGTGCCAGCAGCTTAGACAGGGGGTCCCACAATGAGCAGTTCTTC. Its translation: CASSLDRGSHNEQFF. The chain employs TRBV11-2 and TRBJ2-1; 7 bases match TRBD1. There are 15 residues in the CDR3. Per the germline V gene, CDR1 is SGHAT and CDR2 is FQNNGV. After removal of 0 bases from V and 5 bases from J, the junction contained 4 bases not matched to a gene.

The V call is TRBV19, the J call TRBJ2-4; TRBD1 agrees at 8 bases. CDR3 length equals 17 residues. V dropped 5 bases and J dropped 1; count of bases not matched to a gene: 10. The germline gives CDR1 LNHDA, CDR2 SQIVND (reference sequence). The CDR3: CASSSLFGDRAKNIQYF. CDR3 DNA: TGTGCCAGTAGTTCCCTTTTCGGGGACAGGGCCAAAAACATTCAGTACTTC.

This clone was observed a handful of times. Here the CDR3 reads CASSLRPTGSLQETQYF. In DNA, the CDR3 is TGTGCCAGCAGCTTGCGGCCAACCGGCTCACTACAAGAGACCCAGTACTTC. The chain uses TRBV7-2 and TRBJ2-5; no definite D call. This CDR3 comprises 17 residues. Germline V gives CDR1 SGHTA, CDR2 FQGNSA. Trimming left V 3 bases short and J 2 bases short, with 19 bases between.

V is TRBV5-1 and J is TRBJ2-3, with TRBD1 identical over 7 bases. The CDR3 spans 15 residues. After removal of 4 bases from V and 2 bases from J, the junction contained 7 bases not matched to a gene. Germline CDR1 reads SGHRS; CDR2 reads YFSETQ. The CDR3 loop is CASSGRDSYTDTQYF. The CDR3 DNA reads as TGCGCCAGCAGCGGAAGGGACAGCTACACAGATACGCAGTATTTT.

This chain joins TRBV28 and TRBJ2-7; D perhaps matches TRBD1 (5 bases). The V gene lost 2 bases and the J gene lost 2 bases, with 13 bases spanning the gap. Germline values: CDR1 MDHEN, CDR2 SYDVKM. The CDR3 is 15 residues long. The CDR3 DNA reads TGTGCCAGCAGTTTAATTGACAGTGGTACCTACGAGCAGTACTTC. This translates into CASSLIDSGTYEQYF.

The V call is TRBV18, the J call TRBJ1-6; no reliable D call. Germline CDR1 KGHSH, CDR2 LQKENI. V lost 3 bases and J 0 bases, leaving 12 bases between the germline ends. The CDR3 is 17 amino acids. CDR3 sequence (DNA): TGTGCCAGCTCACCGTACGAGTCGAGCTCCTATAATTCACCCCTCCACTTT. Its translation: CASSPYESSSYNSPLHF.

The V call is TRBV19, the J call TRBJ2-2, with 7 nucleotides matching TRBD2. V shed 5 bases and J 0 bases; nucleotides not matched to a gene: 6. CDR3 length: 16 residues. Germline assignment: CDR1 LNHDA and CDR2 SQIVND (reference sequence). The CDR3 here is CASSLGLSSNTGELFF. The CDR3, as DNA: TGTGCCAGTAGTTTGGGACTATCATCGAACACCGGGGAGCTGTTTTTT.